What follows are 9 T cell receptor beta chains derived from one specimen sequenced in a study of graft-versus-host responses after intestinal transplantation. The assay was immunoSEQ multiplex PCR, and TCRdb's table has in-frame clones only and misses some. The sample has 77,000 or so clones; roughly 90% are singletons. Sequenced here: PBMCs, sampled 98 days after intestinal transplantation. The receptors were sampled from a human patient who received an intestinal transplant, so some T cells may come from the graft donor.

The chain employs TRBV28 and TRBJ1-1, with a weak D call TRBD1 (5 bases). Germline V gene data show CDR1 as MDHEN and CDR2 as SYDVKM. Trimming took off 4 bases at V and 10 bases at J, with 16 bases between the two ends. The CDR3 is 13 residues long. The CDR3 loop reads CASSSQGDLIAFF. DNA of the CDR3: TGTGCCAGCAGTTCCCAAGGGGACCTTATAGCTTTCTTT.

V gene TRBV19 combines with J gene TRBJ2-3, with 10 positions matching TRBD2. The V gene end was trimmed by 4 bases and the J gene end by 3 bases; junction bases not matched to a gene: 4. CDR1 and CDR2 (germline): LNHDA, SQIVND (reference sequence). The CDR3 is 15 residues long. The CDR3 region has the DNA TGTGCCAGTAGTACGGGACTAGCGAAGACAGATACGCAGTATTTT. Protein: CASSTGLAKTDTQYF.

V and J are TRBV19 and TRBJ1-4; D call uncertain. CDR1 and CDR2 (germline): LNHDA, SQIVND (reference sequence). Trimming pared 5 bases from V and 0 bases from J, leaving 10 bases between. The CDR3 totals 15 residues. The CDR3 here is CASSSTVATNEKLFF. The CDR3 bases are TGTGCCAGTAGTTCGACCGTCGCAACTAATGAAAAACTGTTTTTT.

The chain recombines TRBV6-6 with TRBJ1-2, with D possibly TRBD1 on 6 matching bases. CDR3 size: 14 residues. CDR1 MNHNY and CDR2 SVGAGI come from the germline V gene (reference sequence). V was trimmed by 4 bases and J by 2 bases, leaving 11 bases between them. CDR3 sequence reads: CASSSGRGNYGYTF. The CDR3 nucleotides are TGTGCCAGCAGTTCGGGCAGGGGCAACTATGGCTACACCTTC.

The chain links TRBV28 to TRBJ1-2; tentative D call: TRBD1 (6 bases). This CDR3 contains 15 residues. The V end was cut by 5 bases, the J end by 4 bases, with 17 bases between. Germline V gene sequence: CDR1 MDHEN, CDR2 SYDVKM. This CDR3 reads CASSPPPGAGYGYTF. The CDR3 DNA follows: TGTGCCAGCAGTCCCCCCCCGGGGGCCGGCTATGGCTACACCTTC.

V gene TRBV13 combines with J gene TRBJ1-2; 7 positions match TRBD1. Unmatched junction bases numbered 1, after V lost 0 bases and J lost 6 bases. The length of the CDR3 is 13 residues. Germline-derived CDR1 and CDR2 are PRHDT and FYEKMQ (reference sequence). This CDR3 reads CASSLGRGDGYTF. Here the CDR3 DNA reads TGTGCCAGCAGCTTAGGCAGGGGGGATGGCTACACCTTC.

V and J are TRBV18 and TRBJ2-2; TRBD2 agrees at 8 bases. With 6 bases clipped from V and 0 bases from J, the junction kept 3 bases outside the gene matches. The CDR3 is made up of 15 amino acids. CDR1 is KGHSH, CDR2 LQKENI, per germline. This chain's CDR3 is CASSLLAANTGELFF. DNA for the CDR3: TGTGCCAGCTCCTTACTAGCGGCGAACACCGGGGAGCTGTTTTTT.

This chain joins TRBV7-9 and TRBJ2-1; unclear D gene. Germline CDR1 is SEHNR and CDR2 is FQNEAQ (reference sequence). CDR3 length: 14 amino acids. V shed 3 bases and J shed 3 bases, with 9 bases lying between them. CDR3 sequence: CASSLAGFYNEQFF. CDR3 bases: TGTGCCAGCAGCTTGGCCGGGTTCTACAATGAGCAGTTCTTC.

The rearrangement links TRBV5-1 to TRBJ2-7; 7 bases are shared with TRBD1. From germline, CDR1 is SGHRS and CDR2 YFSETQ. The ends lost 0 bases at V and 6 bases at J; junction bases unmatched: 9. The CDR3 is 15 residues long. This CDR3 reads CASSLAEGAKGEQYF. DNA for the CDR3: TGCGCCAGCAGCTTGGCCGAGGGGGCGAAGGGCGAGCAGTACTTC.